This T cell receptor beta chain was captured by sequencing in a study of blood T cell repertoires in COVID-19. Study in general: The origin of the acute and convalescent COVID-19 samples was the United States, Italy and Spain. PBMCs, B-cell-depleted T cells, or T cells were the source of the cDNA or gDNA that made up the material.

The CDR3 totals 16 residues. In germline, CDR1 is SGHAT, CDR2 FQNNGV. Trimming took 1 base from V and 2 from J; bases not matched to a gene: 7. Sequencing was performed with immunoSEQ multiplex PCR; in TCRdb, only in-frame clones are kept and a portion is missing. Here the sample spans 90,000 to 120,000 clones, roughly 90% being singletons. The specimen sequenced was peripheral blood. V gene TRBV11-2 combines with J gene TRBJ2-7; 8 bases match TRBD2. This TCR was recovered from a man between 65 and 85 years old with acute or convalescent COVID-19. The CDR3 region is CASSLVDSGGAYEQYF. The CDR3 coding sequence is TGTGCCAGCAGCTTAGTGGACAGCGGGGGTGCCTACGAGCAGTACTTC.